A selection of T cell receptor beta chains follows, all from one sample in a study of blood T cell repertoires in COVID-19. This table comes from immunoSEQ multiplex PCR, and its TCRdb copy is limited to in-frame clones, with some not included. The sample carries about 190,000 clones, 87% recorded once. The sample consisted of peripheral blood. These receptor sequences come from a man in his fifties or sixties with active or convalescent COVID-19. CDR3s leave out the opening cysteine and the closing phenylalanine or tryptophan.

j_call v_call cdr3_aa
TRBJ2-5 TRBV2 ASSGLGGAGETQY
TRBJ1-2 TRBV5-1 ASSTGQLMRYGYT
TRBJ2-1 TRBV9 ASSLSGVDEQF
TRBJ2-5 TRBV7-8 ASNFLRGLAVQETQY
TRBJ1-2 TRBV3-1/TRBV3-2 ASSSRWANYGYT
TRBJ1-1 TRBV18 ASSPRGGDTEAF
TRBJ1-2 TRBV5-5 ASSLLPGGDGYT
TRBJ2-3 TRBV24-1 ATSDRIGGTDTQY
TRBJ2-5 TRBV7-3 ASSRDREETQY
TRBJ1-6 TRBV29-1 SVEEGQGSPLH
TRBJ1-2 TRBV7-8 ASSGWAFTNYGYT
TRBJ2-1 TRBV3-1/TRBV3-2 ASSQGRTSSYNEQF
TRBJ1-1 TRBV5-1 ASSPNPGDTLNTEAF
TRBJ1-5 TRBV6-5 ATGPKGYGNQPQH
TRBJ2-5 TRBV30 AWSSYFLAGSQETQY
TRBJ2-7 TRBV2 ASSTTPIGYEQY
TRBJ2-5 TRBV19 ASTYRGGGEETQY
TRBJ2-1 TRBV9 ASSVGGALNEQF
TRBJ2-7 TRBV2 ATTIQPSYEQY
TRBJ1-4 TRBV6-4 ASSDYRGRNEKLF
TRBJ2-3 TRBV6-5 ASSQGADTQY
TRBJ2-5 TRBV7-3 ASSLTGGTSVQY
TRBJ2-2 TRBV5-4 ASSGGGQNTGELF
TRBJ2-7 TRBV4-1 ASSLFGTSGYEQY
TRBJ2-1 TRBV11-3 ASSLGSGGAIEQF
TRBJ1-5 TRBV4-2 ASSQPEGHQPQH
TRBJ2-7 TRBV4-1 ASSQDREGLAGGNEQY
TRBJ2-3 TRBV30 AWSAGTDTQY
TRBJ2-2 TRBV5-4 ASSLVRQGGTGELF
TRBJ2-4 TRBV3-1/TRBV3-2 ASSQWTRGAKNIQY
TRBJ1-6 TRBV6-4 ASSDSGRSNSPLH
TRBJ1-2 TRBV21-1 ASSAYGTASYGYT
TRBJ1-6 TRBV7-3 ASSLLWTARGSLNHHHSPLH
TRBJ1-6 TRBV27 ASSLGDRGPYNSPLH
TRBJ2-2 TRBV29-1 SARGNTGELF
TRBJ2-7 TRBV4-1 ASSVATVSPYEQY
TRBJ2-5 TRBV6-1 ASSEWFGLAGIQETQY
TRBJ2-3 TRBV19 STRAPTDTQY
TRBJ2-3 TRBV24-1 ATTQGDTDTQY
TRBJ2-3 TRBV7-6 ASSASGPPRPDTQY
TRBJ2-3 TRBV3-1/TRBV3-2 ASSQSLVADTQY
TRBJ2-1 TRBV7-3 ASSLGPGGNEQF
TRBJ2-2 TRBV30 AWSSERDTGELF
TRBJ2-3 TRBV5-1 ASSLGQGVSDTQY
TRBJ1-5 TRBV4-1 ASSQDPVRTFNQPQH
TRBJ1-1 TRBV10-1 ASSETGNTEAF
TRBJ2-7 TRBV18 ASSPAGTGAEQY
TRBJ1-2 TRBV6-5 ASIEGAGGRYGYT